The rows below give T cell receptor beta chains drawn from one sample of a study of blood T cells in healthy people across ages. TCRdb processed the 5' RACE reads anew with MiXCR; each CDR3 protein has one entry. In the table there are about 1.6 million distinct CDR3 sequences, about 35% of which are singletons. The sequenced material came from blood. All receptors come from a woman between 25 and 40 years old in good health. Both conserved end residues are part of each CDR3. The D gene is left open where the match is weak. A clone size is listed for some rows: how often the clone was seen (once, few, many), or a class if it is expanded.

abundance	v_gene	d_gene	j_gene	CDR3nt	CDR3aa
few	TRBV20-1	.	TRBJ1-6	TGCAGTGCTAGAGATCATAAGGGAAATAATTCACCCCTCCACTTT	CSARDHKGNNSPLHF
few	TRBV4-1	TRBD1	TRBJ1-1	TGCGCCGGCAGCCAAGCTTTCCGGGACAGAGATAACACTGAAGCTTTCTTT	CAGSQAFRDRDNTEAFF
many	TRBV10-3	.	TRBJ2-3	TGTGCCATCAGCGGGACCGGGACTAGCACAGATACGCAGTATTTT	CAISGTGTSTDTQYF
.	TRBV2	.	TRBJ2-5	TGTGCCAGCAGTGAAAGGGGCGCGACCCGGTACTTC	CASSERGATRYF
.	TRBV3-1	TRBD2	TRBJ2-7	TGTGCCAGCAGCCCCCGCGGGACTAGCCCCTACGAGCAGTACTTC	CASSPRGTSPYEQYF
.	TRBV12-3/TRBV12-4	.	TRBJ2-7	TGTGCCAGCAGCCTATCTAGCAGGTCCTACGAGCAGTACTTC	CASSLSSRSYEQYF
.	TRBV7-2	TRBD2	TRBJ2-1	TGTGCCAGCAGCCTCCGCCTTATGGGAGGGGAGCAGTTCTTC	CASSLRLMGGEQFF
.	TRBV6-6	.	TRBJ1-1	TGTGCCAGCAGCACAAGTTCGGAGGGGAGCACTGAAGCTTTCTTT	CASSTSSEGSTEAFF
many	TRBV24-1	TRBD1	TRBJ1-4	TGTGCCACCAGTGATTCGGGACAGTCAAATGAAAAACTGTTTTTT	CATSDSGQSNEKLFF
.	TRBV27	.	TRBJ2-5	TGTGCCATAGGCACAGGGCCAACCGGGGCCCAGTACTTC	CAIGTGPTGAQYF
.	TRBV20-1	.	TRBJ2-7	TGCAGTGCTAGAGGCGCCGGCGCGGAGCAGTACTTC	CSARGAGAEQYF
few	TRBV5-4	TRBD1	TRBJ2-1	TGTGCCAGCAGCCAATACACAGGGGTCAATGAGCAGTTCTTC	CASSQYTGVNEQFF
.	TRBV2	.	TRBJ1-1	TGTGCCAGCAGTGAGCGTCCTGAAGCTTTCTTT	CASSERPEAFF
many	TRBV27	.	TRBJ1-2	TGTGCCAGCAGTCCCTTGGGACGGGAGGGTGGTGGCTACACCTTC	CASSPLGREGGGYTF
.	TRBV4-2	TRBD2	TRBJ2-3	TGTGCCAGCAGCCAAGAATTATGGACTAGCGGGTTGGATACGCAGTATTTT	CASSQELWTSGLDTQYF
once	TRBV7-2	.	TRBJ1-5	TGTGCCAGCAGCTCCGCGGCCAGGGGATGGGGTCAGCCCCAGCATTTT	CASSSAARGWGQPQHF
few	TRBV20-1	.	TRBJ2-5	TGCAGTGCCGCGAAAACCGGGGCGCAAGAGACCCAGTACTTC	CSAAKTGAQETQYF
.	TRBV29-1	.	TRBJ1-4	TGCAGCGTTCGGGAGCGAACTGACGAAAAACTGTTTTTT	CSVRERTDEKLFF
.	TRBV28	.	TRBJ1-6	TGTGCCAGCACGCCGGACTCCCGAAGCTCACCCCTCCACTTT	CASTPDSRSSPLHF
.	TRBV7-2	TRBD2	TRBJ2-3	TGTGCCAGCAGCTTTGGAGCGGGGGATCCCTTAGATACGCAGTATTTT	CASSFGAGDPLDTQYF
.	TRBV14	.	TRBJ1-2	TGTGCCAGCAGCCAAGACCTGAACTGGGGTGGCTACACCTTC	CASSQDLNWGGYTF
many	TRBV13	.	TRBJ2-5	TGTGCCAGCAGCTTAGACCAGATAAAGACCCAGTACTTC	CASSLDQIKTQYF